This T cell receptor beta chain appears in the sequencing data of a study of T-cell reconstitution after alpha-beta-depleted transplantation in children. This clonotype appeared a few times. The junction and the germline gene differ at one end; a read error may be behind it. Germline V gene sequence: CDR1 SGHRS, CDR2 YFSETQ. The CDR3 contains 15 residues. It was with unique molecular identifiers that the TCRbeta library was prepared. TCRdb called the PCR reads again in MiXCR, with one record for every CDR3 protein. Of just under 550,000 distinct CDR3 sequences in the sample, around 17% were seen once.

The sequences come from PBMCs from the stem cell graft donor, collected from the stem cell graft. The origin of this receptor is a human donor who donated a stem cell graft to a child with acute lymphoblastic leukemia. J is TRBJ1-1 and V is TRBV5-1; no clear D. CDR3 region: CASSLALMREPEAFF. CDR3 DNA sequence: TGCGCCAGCAGCTTGGCCCTCATGAGGGAACCCGAAGCTTTTTTT. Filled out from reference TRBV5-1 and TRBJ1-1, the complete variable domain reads KAGVTQTPRYLIKTRGQQVTLSCSPISGHRSVSWYQQTPGQGLQFLFEYFSETQRNKGNFPGRFSGRQFSNSRSEMNVSTLELGDSALYLCASSLALMREPEAFFGQGTRLTVV.